What follows describes a single T cell receptor (beta chain). 13 Jbeta primers and 60 Vbeta primers were used for the PCR. TCRdb's table, derived via immunoSEQ multiplex PCR, lists solely in-frame clones and lacks some. The sample has approximately 200,000 clones; roughly 79% are singletons. This record comes from a study of cytomegalovirus exposure and HLA in healthy donors. Deletions cut 5 bases from V and 5 bases from J, with 6 bases between. CDR3 size: 12 residues. Germline assignment: CDR1 SEHNR and CDR2 FQNEAQ (reference sequence). The V and J genes are TRBV7-9 and TRBJ1-4, with D perhaps TRBD1 (5 bases). Material: PBMCs. This receptor was taken from a man younger than 45 in good health and CMV-seronegative. The DNA of the CDR3 is TGTGCCAGCAGCCCAGGGAATGAAAAACTGTTTTTT. Amino acid sequence: CASSPGNEKLFF.